These 19 T cell receptor beta chains originate from one sample sequenced in a study of cytomegalovirus exposure and HLA in healthy donors. This table comes from immunoSEQ multiplex PCR, and its TCRdb copy is limited to in-frame clones, with some not included. The table records roughly 130,000 clones, under 90% of them present only once. Sample: PBMCs. These receptors originate from a man younger than 40 in good health and CMV-seronegative.

The rearrangement links TRBV2 to TRBJ2-7; 16 bases align to TRBD2. This CDR3 is 15 amino acids long. Trimming cost V 5 bases and J 4 bases; bases outside gene matches: 2. Looked up from germline, CDR1 is SNHLY and CDR2 is FYNNEI. For the CDR3, the DNA is TGTGCCAGCAGTTTGGGACTAGCGGGGGGGTACGAGCAGTACTTC. It specifies CASSLGLAGGYEQYF.

The genes are TRBV5-6 and TRBJ1-1; D is unclear. Germline V gene lookup returns CDR1 SGHDT and CDR2 YYEEEE. V was cut by 4 bases and J by 3 bases, with 13 bases left in between. This CDR3 has 14 residues. In nucleotides, the CDR3 is TGTGCCAGCAGCCGCCAGAGGCGTGACACTGAAGCTTTCTTT. Amino acids: CASSRQRRDTEAFF.

In this sample, this clone turned up once. This sequence joins TRBV7-9 and TRBJ1-2; tentatively, D is TRBD1 (5 bases). This CDR3 has 14 residues. Germline V lookup: CDR1 SEHNR, CDR2 FQNEAQ (reference sequence). Trimming took 4 bases from V and 9 from J, leaving 18 bases between them. The CDR3 DNA reads as TGTGCCAGCAGCTCCTCTCGACAGTCCATGAGCTACACCTTC. It codes for CASSSSRQSMSYTF. Full variable domain (outside the CDR3, taken from reference TRBV7-9 and TRBJ1-2): DTGVSQNPRHKITKRGQNVTFRCDPISEHNRLYWYRQTLGQGPEFLTYFQNEAQLEKSRLLSDRFSAERPKGSFSTLEIQRTEQGDSAMYLCASSSSRQSMSYTFGSGTRLTVV.

The chain couples TRBV7-9 to TRBJ1-1; a weak D match, TRBD1 (6 bases). The CDR3 spans 13 residues. Germline V gives CDR1 SEHNR, CDR2 FQNEAQ (reference sequence). Trimming shortened V by 5 bases and J by 9 bases, and 16 bases separated the two germline ends. For the CDR3, the DNA is TGTGCCAGCAGCCCCGATTGGGGGCGGAAAGCTTTCTTT. This codes for CASSPDWGRKAFF.

The V call is TRBV28, the J call TRBJ2-3; D is undetermined. The CDR3 runs 13 residues. Germline loops: CDR1 MDHEN, CDR2 SYDVKM. The V gene lost 5 bases and the J gene lost 5 bases, with 11 bases spanning the gap. This chain's CDR3 is CASSPTGRDTQYF. The CDR3, as DNA: TGTGCCAGCAGTCCTACCGGTCGAGATACGCAGTATTTT. The entire variable domain, with the rest obtained from reference TRBV28 and TRBJ2-3, is as follows: DVKVTQSSRYLVKRTGEKVFLECVQDMDHENMFWYRQDPGLGLRLIYFSYDVKMKEKGDIPEGYSVSREKKERFSLILESASTNQTSMYLCASSPTGRDTQYFGPGTRLTVL.

V usage is TRBV7-6 and J usage is TRBJ2-3; 8 bases are a match to TRBD1. This CDR3 spans 16 amino acids. Germline values: CDR1 SGHVS, CDR2 FNYEAQ. V shed 5 bases and J 7 bases; nucleotides not matched to a gene: 14. For the CDR3, the DNA is TGTGCCAGCAGCCTAGGAGGCGGACAGGGTTTGAATACGCAGTATTTT. Protein product: CASSLGGGQGLNTQYF.

This chain links TRBV6-5 with TRBJ1-2, with D perhaps TRBD1 (6 bases). Germline V gene lookup returns CDR1 MNHEY and CDR2 SVGAGI. Deletions cut 2 bases from V and 2 bases from J, with 6 bases between. The CDR3 loop spans 13 amino acids. The CDR3 is CASSYQGNYGYTF. In DNA, the CDR3 is TGTGCCAGCAGTTACCAGGGGAACTATGGCTACACCTTC.

This sequence joins TRBV6-6 and TRBJ2-7; TRBD1 agrees at 10 bases. The germline gives CDR1 MNHNY, CDR2 SVGAGI (reference sequence). J gave up 8 bases and V 5 bases, and 9 bases lay outside the gene matches. This CDR3 is built from 14 residues. The CDR3 protein is CASSGRDRGEKQYF. The CDR3, as DNA: TGTGCCAGCAGTGGCCGGGACAGGGGCGAGAAGCAGTACTTC.

The rearrangement uses TRBV2 and TRBJ2-7; D may be TRBD1 (5 bases). Trimming removed 5 bases from V and 0 bases from J, with 14 bases in between. CDR3 size: 15 residues. Germline-derived CDR1 and CDR2 are SNHLY and FYNNEI. The CDR3 loop is CASSQQARSSYEQYF. The CDR3 DNA sequence: TGTGCCAGCAGTCAACAGGCGAGGAGCTCCTACGAGCAGTACTTC.

The rearrangement joins TRBV6-5 to TRBJ2-3, with D possibly being TRBD2 (5 bases). This CDR3 is 15 amino acids long. Germline V gives CDR1 MNHEY, CDR2 SVGAGI. Trimming left V 0 bases short and J 0 bases short, with 7 bases between. The CDR3 nucleotides are TGTGCCAGCAGTTACTCGCGGGCTAGCACAGATACGCAGTATTTT. Translating it yields CASSYSRASTDTQYF.

The chain couples TRBV5-4 to TRBJ2-7; weak D call: TRBD1 (6 bases). The germline V gene has CDR1 SGHNT and CDR2 YYREEE (reference sequence). Between the trimmed V and J ends, which lost 3 bases and 12 bases, there was a span of 13 bases. This CDR3 has 11 residues. The CDR3 region has the DNA TGTGCCAGCAGCTCGTTGGGACACCGGTACTTC. Protein sequence: CASSSLGHRYF.

Only a few counts were recorded for this clone. This chain connects TRBV18 to TRBJ1-2; D call uncertain. This CDR3 is built from 13 residues. CDR1 KGHSH and CDR2 LQKENI come from the germline V gene. Trimming took off 1 base at V and 8 bases at J, with 11 bases between the two ends. DNA of the CDR3: TGTGCCAGCTCACCACGTCGAGCGCCCGGCTACACCTTC. Amino acid sequence: CASSPRRAPGYTF.

This clone occurred a few times. This CDR3 reads CASSLGRTSYEQYF. The CDR3 DNA reads TGCGCCAGCAGCTTGGGTAGGACAAGCTACGAGCAGTACTTC. The chain combines TRBV5-1 with TRBJ2-7, with D perhaps matching TRBD1 (5 bases). V lost 0 bases to trimming and J lost 3 bases, with 10 bases between them. CDR1 is SGHRS and CDR2 is YFSETQ in the germline V gene. This CDR3 comprises 14 residues.

This clone appeared a single time. This rearrangement joins TRBV19 to TRBJ2-5; no reliable D call. The CDR3 totals 15 residues. Germline V gives CDR1 LNHDA, CDR2 SQIVND (reference sequence). Trimming shortened V by 2 bases and J by 0 bases, and 10 bases separated the two germline ends. The CDR3 bases are TGTGCCAGTAGTATAATCTTCCAGTACCAAGAGACCCAGTACTTC. Protein: CASSIIFQYQETQYF.

V gene TRBV7-6 combines with J gene TRBJ2-6, with D uncertain. Germline V gene sequence: CDR1 SGHVS, CDR2 FNYEAQ. Between the trimmed V and J ends, which lost 5 bases and 0 bases, there was a span of 8 bases. There are 15 residues in the CDR3. CDR3 sequence reads: CASSLQSSGANVLTF. The CDR3 nucleotides are TGTGCCAGCAGCCTACAGAGCTCTGGGGCCAACGTCCTGACTTTC. The full variable domain, its missing parts supplied by reference TRBV7-6 and TRBJ2-6, is GAGVSQSPRYKVTKRGQDVALRCDPISGHVSLYWYRQALGQGPEFLTYFNYEAQQDKSGLPNDRFSAERPEGSISTLTIQRTEQRDSAMYRCASSLQSSGANVLTFGAGSRLTVL.

This chain links TRBV6-6 with TRBJ2-7, with 9 bases lining up with TRBD1. Germline V lookup: CDR1 MNHNY, CDR2 SVGAGI (reference sequence). V was clipped by 4 bases and J by 4 bases; unmatched bases: 2. The length of the CDR3 is 13 residues. The CDR3 here is CASSSDRGYEQYF. For the CDR3, the DNA is TGTGCCAGCAGTTCAGACAGGGGGTACGAGCAGTACTTC.

CDR3 sequence (DNA): TGCGCCAGCAGCTCCTCAGGACAGGGTATTTACGAGCAGTACTTC. The encoded protein is CASSSSGQGIYEQYF. This rearrangement joins TRBV5-1 to TRBJ2-7; 8 bases align to TRBD1. The ends lost 3 bases at V and 4 bases at J; junction bases unmatched: 9. The germline V gene has CDR1 SGHRS and CDR2 YFSETQ. This CDR3 has 15 residues. The variable domain in full, completed from reference TRBV5-1 and TRBJ2-7, reads KAGVTQTPRYLIKTRGQQVTLSCSPISGHRSVSWYQQTPGQGLQFLFEYFSETQRNKGNFPGRFSGRQFSNSRSEMNVSTLELGDSALYLCASSSSGQGIYEQYFGPGTRLTVT.

This sequence joins TRBV5-6 and TRBJ2-3; weak D call: TRBD1 (5 bases). CDR1 and CDR2 from the germline V gene are SGHDT and YYEEEE. Trimming took 5 bases from V and 3 from J, leaving 13 bases between them. The CDR3 totals 14 residues. CDR3 in DNA: TGTGCCAGCAGTTACAGACAGCAAACAGATACGCAGTATTTT. Its protein product is CASSYRQQTDTQYF. Full variable domain (outside the CDR3, taken from reference TRBV5-6 and TRBJ2-3): DAGVTQSPTHLIKTRGQQVTLRCSPKSGHDTVSWYQQALGQGPQFIFQYYEEEERQRGNFPDRFSGHQFPNYSSELNVNALLLGDSALYLCASSYRQQTDTQYFGPGTRLTVL.

The chain links TRBV4-2 to TRBJ1-1; D is uncertain. Germline CDR1 is LGHNA and CDR2 is YNFKEQ. The V gene lost 0 bases and the J gene lost 7 bases, with 15 bases spanning the gap. There are 15 residues in the CDR3. The CDR3: CASSQDFVPEGEAFF. The CDR3 DNA reads TGTGCCAGCAGCCAAGATTTTGTCCCCGAGGGTGAAGCTTTCTTT.